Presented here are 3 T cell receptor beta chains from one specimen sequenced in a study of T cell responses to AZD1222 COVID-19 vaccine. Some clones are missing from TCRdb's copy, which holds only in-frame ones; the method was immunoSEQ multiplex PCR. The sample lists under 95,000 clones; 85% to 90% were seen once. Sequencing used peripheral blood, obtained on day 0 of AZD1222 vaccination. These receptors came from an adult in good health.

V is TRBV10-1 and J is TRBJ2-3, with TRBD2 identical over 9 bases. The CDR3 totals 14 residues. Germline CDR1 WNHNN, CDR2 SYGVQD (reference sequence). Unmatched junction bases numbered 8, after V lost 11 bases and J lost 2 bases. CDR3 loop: CARLERGATDTQYF. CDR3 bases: TGCGCCCGCTTAGAGCGGGGGGCCACAGATACGCAGTATTTT.

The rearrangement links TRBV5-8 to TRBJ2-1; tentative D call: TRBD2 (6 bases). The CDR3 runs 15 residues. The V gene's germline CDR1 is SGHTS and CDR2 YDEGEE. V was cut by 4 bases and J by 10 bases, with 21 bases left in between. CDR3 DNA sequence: TGTGCCAGCAGCCGGGGGACCGACTACCATAAGGAGCAGTTCTTC. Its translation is CASSRGTDYHKEQFF. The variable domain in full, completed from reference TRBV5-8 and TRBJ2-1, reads EAGVTQSPTHLIKTRGQQATLRCSPISGHTSVYWYQQALGLGLQFLLWYDEGEERNRGNFPPRFSGRQFPNYSSELNVNALELEDSALYLCASSRGTDYHKEQFFGPGTRLTVL.

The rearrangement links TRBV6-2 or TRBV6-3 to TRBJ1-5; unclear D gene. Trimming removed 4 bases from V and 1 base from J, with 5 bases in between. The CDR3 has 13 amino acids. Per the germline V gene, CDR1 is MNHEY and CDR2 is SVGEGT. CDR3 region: CASSFSSNQPQHF. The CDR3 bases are TGTGCCAGCAGTTTCTCGAGCAATCAGCCCCAGCATTTT.